This T cell receptor (beta chain) was sequenced in a study of response to subunit inactivated influenza vaccine. Notes on the study in general: Seasonal influenza vaccination, on each occasion, was suggested by the authors to recruit few new T cells.

The V end lost 6 bases, the J end lost 4 bases, and 19 bases lay between the germline ends. Germline V lookup: CDR1 MGHDK, CDR2 SYGVNS. The length of the CDR3 is 16 residues. TCRdb fed the RT-PCR reads into MiXCR, producing one record per CDR3 protein. Of hundreds of thousands of distinct CDR3 sequences listed, approximately 15% were seen once; the top ten hold approximately 7.6%. Notes on this clonotype: The antigen remains undetermined.

This clonotype was sampled from a man aged 45-65 years who received an inactivated influenza vaccine. Sample: PBMCs from blood, taken about 14 days before vaccination. The rearrangement links TRBV25-1 to TRBJ2-1; possible D gene TRBD2, 7 bases. Here the CDR3 reads CASSNLGGGGYNEQFF. The CDR3 coding sequence is TGTGCCAGCAGCAACCTAGGGGGGGGCGGTTACAATGAGCAGTTCTTC.